Below, 18 T cell receptor beta chains from the same sample are listed, as sequenced in a study of T-cell reconstitution after alpha-beta-depleted transplantation in children (dated by TCRdb to the mid-2010s). The receptor library was made with PCR. Sequencing was performed on an Illumina HiSeq 2500. TCR library preparation used molecular barcoding, with unique molecular identifiers applied to normalize quantification of the TCRbeta repertoire. The public reads were quality trimmed at Q25 with fastp and then assembled into clones with MiXCR by TCRdb, keeping productive beta chains. Rows are combined by CDR3 protein, so each entry shows the most common genes and DNA. This sample lists under 850,000 distinct CDR3 sequences; around 13% were detected once. The ten most abundant clones make up approximately 0.8% of the sample. Read against the paper, the sample's treatment or condition label means: allogeneic hematopoietic cell transplantation with graft depleted of TCRalphabeta T cells and CD19 B cells.

The source material was PBMCs, sampled before TCRalphabeta/CD19-depleted stem cell transplant. These receptors were obtained from a girl aged 2 to 10 with congenital amegakaryocytic thrombocytopenia, due to receive a stem cell transplant.

Ten or more counts support this clonotype. The chain employs TRBV25-1 and TRBJ1-2; D gene ambiguous. Germline loops: CDR1 MGHDK, CDR2 SYGVNS. This CDR3 is built from 14 residues. Between the trimmed V and J ends, which lost 2 bases and 4 bases, there was a span of 11 bases. Written as DNA, the CDR3 is TGTGCCAGCAGTGAAAGCACAGAACCCTATGGCTACACCTTC. Its translation: CASSESTEPYGYTF.

The chain uses TRBV5-1 and TRBJ2-7; possibly TRBD2 for D (5 bases). This CDR3 has 15 residues. Germline-derived CDR1 and CDR2 are SGHRS and YFSETQ. The V end lost 0 bases, the J end lost 3 bases, and 13 bases lay between the germline ends. CDR3 bases: TGCGCCAGCAGCTTGGAGGCGGGTTCAAACTACGAGCAGTACTTC. Translation gives CASSLEAGSNYEQYF.

This clonotype was seen at least ten times. The chain combines TRBV12-3 or TRBV12-4 with TRBJ1-2; tentative D call: TRBD1 (5 bases). This CDR3 spans 15 amino acids. Trimming removed 3 bases from V and 5 bases from J, with 16 bases in between. The CDR3 sequence is CASSLLSGTAYGYTF. The CDR3 DNA sequence: TGTGCCAGCAGTTTGCTATCCGGGACGGCATATGGCTACACCTTC.

This clonotype was counted at least ten times. This chain links TRBV24-1 with TRBJ2-1; D is possibly TRBD2 (5 bases). V was shortened by 6 bases and J by 7 bases, with 6 bases between the two germline ends. Germline V gene data show CDR1 as KGHDR and CDR2 as SFDVKD. The CDR3 is 11 amino acids. The CDR3 DNA sequence: TGTGCCACCAGTCGGGGTAATGAGCAGTTCTTC. It codes for CATSRGNEQFF.

This sequence joins TRBV7-6 and TRBJ2-1; D ambiguous. This CDR3 has 17 residues. Trimming stripped 0 bases from V and 2 bases from J, with 14 bases between. Germline loops: CDR1 SGHVS, CDR2 FNYEAQ. Here the CDR3 reads CASSLAPQPETYNEQFF. DNA for the CDR3: TGTGCCAGCAGCTTAGCTCCTCAACCGGAAACCTACAATGAGCAGTTCTTC. The full variable domain, rest sourced from reference TRBV7-6 and TRBJ2-1, is GAGVSQSPRYKVTKRGQDVALRCDPISGHVSLYWYRQALGQGPEFLTYFNYEAQQDKSGLPNDRFSAERPEGSISTLTIQRTEQRDSAMYRCASSLAPQPETYNEQFFGPGTRLTVL.

The chain recombines TRBV20-1 with TRBJ2-3, with D possibly TRBD2 on 5 matching bases. Germline CDR1 reads DFQATT; CDR2 reads SNEGSKA (reference sequence). The V gene lost 3 bases and the J gene lost 0 bases, with 7 bases spanning the gap. This CDR3 has 13 residues. CDR3 bases: TGCAGTGCTAGCGGGATCAGCACAGATACGCAGTATTTT. Protein sequence: CSASGISTDTQYF.

The sample holds many counts of this clonotype. The rearrangement links TRBV29-1 to TRBJ2-3; perhaps TRBD2 as D (5 bases). V shed 4 bases and J shed 3 bases, with 14 bases lying between them. Per the germline V gene, CDR1 is SQVTM and CDR2 is ANQGSEA. There are 14 residues in the CDR3. DNA for the CDR3: TGCAGCGTTGCGCGTGACCCGGGGACAGATACGCAGTATTTT. The encoded protein is CSVARDPGTDTQYF.

The CDR3 loop is CASSPWGGGSTGELFF. CDR3 coding DNA: TGTGCCAGCAGCCCTTGGGGCGGGGGCAGCACCGGGGAGCTGTTTTTT. The chain carries TRBV3-1 and TRBJ2-2, with a weak D call TRBD2 (7 bases). CDR3 length equals 16 residues. V lost 4 bases to trimming and J lost 4 bases, with 16 bases between them. Germline V gene lookup returns CDR1 LGHDT and CDR2 YNNKEL (reference sequence). The variable domain in full, with the rest retrieved from reference TRBV3-1 and TRBJ2-2, is DTAVSQTPKYLVTQMGNDKSIKCEQNLGHDTMYWYKQDSKKFLKIMFSYNNKELIINETVPNRFSPKSPDKAHLNLHINSLELGDSAVYFCASSPWGGGSTGELFFGEGSRLTVL.

The sample holds many counts of this clonotype. The V call is TRBV12-3 or TRBV12-4, the J call TRBJ2-1; D perhaps matches TRBD2 (6 bases). V lost 6 bases, J lost 7 bases, and 16 bases lay in between. The CDR3 runs to 14 residues. The CDR3 DNA follows: TGTGCCAGCAGCCCGCTAGCGACCACTAATGAGCAGTTCTTC. Protein: CASSPLATTNEQFF.

This clonotype was detected once. An end of the junction does not agree with germline; a read error may underlie this. This rearrangement joins TRBV2 to TRBJ2-2; D is perhaps TRBD2 (6 bases). Germline CDR1 and CDR2: SNHLY and FYNNEI. The CDR3 extends over 15 amino acids. The CDR3 nucleotides read TGTGCCAGCAATTACGGGGGAGAGAACCCCGGGGAGCTGTTTTTT. This gives the protein CASNYGGENPGELFF.

This clonotype showed up many times. The chain links TRBV13 to TRBJ2-2; D is ambiguous. Germline V gene sequence: CDR1 PRHDT, CDR2 FYEKMQ (reference sequence). CDR3 length: 13 amino acids. The V end lost 5 bases, the J end lost 3 bases, and 7 bases lay between the germline ends. CDR3 DNA sequence: TGTGCCAGCAGCGTCCCGTACACCGGGGAGCTGTTTTTT. It specifies CASSVPYTGELFF.

The table lists this clonotype with many counts. The chain links TRBV20-1 to TRBJ2-7; 8 nucleotides line up with TRBD2. In germline, CDR1 is DFQATT, CDR2 SNEGSKA (reference sequence). The CDR3 has 12 amino acids. J lost 4 bases, V lost 5 bases, and 4 bases had no gene match. CDR3 residues: CSAGQREYEQYF. The CDR3 nucleotides are TGCAGTGCTGGACAGCGGGAGTACGAGCAGTACTTC.

This clonotype occurred many times. The genes are TRBV3-1 and TRBJ1-1; no firm D call. CDR1 is LGHDT, CDR2 YNNKEL, per germline (reference sequence). The CDR3 runs 12 residues. Trimming pared 0 bases from V and 11 bases from J, leaving 10 bases between. The chain's CDR3 is CASSQDTGQAFF. The CDR3, as DNA: TGTGCCAGCAGCCAAGATACCGGTCAGGCTTTCTTT.

The chain uses TRBV7-9 and TRBJ2-1; unclear D gene. The V end lost 4 bases, the J end lost 7 bases, and 14 bases lay between the germline ends. The CDR3 contains 14 residues. The germline V gene has CDR1 SEHNR and CDR2 FQNEAQ (reference sequence). In nucleotides, the CDR3 is TGTGCCAGCAGCTGGAACTCAATATTAAATGAGCAGTTCTTC. Translation: CASSWNSILNEQFF.

The sample holds a few counts of this clonotype. The CDR3 DNA reads as TGCAGTGCTAGTGACAGGGTTCCTCACTCCTATAATTCACCCCTCCACTTT. It specifies CSASDRVPHSYNSPLHF. The rearrangement joins TRBV20-1 to TRBJ1-6, with 7 bases lining up with TRBD1. The CDR3 runs 17 residues. Germline V lookup: CDR1 DFQATT, CDR2 SNEGSKA (reference sequence). V lost 3 bases and J lost 0; bases outside the gene matches: 8.

V is TRBV11-2 and J is TRBJ2-2; no reliable D call. V was clipped by 7 bases and J by 6 bases, with 21 bases between them. The CDR3 loop spans 16 amino acids. Germline CDR1 is SGHAT and CDR2 is FQNNGV. The CDR3 coding sequence is TGTGCCAGCATCCGGTCGGGTGGGATCGGTCCCGGGGAGCTGTTTTTT. This gives the protein CASIRSGGIGPGELFF. Full variable domain (outside the CDR3, taken from reference TRBV11-2 and TRBJ2-2): EAGVAQSPRYKIIEKRQSVAFWCNPISGHATLYWYQQILGQGPKLLIQFQNNGVVDDSQLPKDRFSAERLKGVDSTLKIQPAKLEDSAVYLCASIRSGGIGPGELFFGEGSRLTVL.

In its sample, this clonotype was seen a few times. The chain joins TRBV6-1 to TRBJ1-2; unclear D gene. Germline V gene sequence: CDR1 MNHNS, CDR2 SASEGT. The CDR3 covers 17 residues. V was shortened by 0 bases and J by 5 bases, with 19 bases between the two germline ends. The CDR3 spells CASSEAAGGVWIYGYTF. In DNA, the CDR3 is TGTGCCAGCAGTGAAGCGGCAGGTGGGGTCTGGATTTATGGCTACACCTTC.

The chain has TRBV20-1 and TRBJ2-7; D unresolved. Germline V gives CDR1 DFQATT, CDR2 SNEGSKA (reference sequence). This CDR3 contains 11 residues. Trimming cost V 4 bases and J 4 bases, with 8 bases left between them. The CDR3 loop is CSANKAYEQYF. CDR3 DNA sequence: TGCAGTGCTAATAAGGCTTACGAGCAGTACTTC.